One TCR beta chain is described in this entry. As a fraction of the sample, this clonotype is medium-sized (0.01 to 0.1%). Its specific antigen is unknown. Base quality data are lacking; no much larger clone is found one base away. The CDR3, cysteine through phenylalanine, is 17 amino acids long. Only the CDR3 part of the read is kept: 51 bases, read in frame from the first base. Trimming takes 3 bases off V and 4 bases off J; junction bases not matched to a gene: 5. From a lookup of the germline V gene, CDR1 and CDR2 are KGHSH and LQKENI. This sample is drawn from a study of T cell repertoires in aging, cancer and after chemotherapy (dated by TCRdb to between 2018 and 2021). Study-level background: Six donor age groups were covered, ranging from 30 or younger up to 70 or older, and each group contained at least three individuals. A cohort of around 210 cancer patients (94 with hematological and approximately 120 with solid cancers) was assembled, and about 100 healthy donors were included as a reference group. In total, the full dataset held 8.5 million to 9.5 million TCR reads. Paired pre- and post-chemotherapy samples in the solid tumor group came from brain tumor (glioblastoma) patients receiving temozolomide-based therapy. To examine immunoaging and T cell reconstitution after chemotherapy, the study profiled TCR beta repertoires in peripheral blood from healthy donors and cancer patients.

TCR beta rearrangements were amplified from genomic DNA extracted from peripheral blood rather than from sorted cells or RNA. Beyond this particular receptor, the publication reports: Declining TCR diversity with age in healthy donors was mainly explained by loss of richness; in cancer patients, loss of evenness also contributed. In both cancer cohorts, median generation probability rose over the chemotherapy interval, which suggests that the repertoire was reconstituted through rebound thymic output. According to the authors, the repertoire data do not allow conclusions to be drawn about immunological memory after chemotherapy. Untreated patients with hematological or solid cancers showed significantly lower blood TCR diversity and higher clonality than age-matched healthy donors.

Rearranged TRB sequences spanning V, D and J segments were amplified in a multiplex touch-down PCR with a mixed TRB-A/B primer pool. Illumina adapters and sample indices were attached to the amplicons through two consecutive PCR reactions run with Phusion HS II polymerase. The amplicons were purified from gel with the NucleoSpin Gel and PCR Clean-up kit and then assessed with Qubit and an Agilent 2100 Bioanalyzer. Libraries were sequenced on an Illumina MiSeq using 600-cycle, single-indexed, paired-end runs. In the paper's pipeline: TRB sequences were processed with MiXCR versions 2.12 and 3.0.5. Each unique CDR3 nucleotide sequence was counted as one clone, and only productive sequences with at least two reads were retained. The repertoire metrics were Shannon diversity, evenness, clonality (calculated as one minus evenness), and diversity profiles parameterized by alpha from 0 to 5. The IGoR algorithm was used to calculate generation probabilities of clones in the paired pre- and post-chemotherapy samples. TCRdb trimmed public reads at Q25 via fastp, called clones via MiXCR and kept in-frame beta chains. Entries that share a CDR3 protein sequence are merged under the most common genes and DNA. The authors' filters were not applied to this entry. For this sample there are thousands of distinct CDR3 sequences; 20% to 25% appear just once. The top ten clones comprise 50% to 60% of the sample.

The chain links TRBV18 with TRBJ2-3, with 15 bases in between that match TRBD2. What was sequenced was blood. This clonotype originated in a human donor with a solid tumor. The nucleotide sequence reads TGTGCCAGCTCACCCGGACTAGCGGGAGGGCCAGCAGATACGCAGTATTTT. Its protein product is CASSPGLAGGPADTQYF.